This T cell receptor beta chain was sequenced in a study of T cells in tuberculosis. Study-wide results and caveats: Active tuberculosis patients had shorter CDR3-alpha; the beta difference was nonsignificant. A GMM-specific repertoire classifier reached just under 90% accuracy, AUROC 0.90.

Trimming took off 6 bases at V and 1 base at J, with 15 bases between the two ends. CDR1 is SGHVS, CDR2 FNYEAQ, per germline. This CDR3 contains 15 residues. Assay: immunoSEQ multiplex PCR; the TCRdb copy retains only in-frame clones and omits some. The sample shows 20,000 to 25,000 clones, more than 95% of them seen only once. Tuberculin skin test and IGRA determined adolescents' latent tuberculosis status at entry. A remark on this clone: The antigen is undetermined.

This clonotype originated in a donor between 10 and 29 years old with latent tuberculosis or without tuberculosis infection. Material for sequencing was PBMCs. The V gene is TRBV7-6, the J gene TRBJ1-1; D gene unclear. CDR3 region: CASRSPPRGNTEAFF. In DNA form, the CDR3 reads TGTGCCAGCAGATCCCCCCCTCGAGGGAACACTGAAGCTTTCTTT. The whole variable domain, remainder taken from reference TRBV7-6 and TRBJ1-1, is GAGVSQSPRYKVTKRGQDVALRCDPISGHVSLYWYRQALGQGPEFLTYFNYEAQQDKSGLPNDRFSAERPEGSISTLTIQRTEQRDSAMYRCASRSPPRGNTEAFFGQGTRLTVV.